The T cell receptor (beta chain) described here comes from a study of T cells after posttransplantation cyclophosphamide. Findings and limits, study-wide: Blood and skin or GI T cell repertoires showed limited TRB overlap. Recipient CMV seropositivity and CMV reactivation strongly tracked TRB clonality.

The V and J ends lost 10 bases and 3 bases, in that order; junction bases with no gene match: 4. Looked up from germline, CDR1 is MNHNY and CDR2 is SVGAGI (reference sequence). CDR3 length: 14 amino acids. This related bone marrow graft donor gave peripheral blood on the day of marrow donation. Some clones are missing from TCRdb's copy, which holds only in-frame ones; the method was immunoSEQ multiplex PCR. The sample contains tens of thousands of clones, none of them singletons. This clone was detected many times. Its antigen is still unknown. The chain uses TRBV6-6 and TRBJ2-2; 11 bases fit TRBD2. The TCR originated in a man aged 35-49 years in good health, CMV-negative, and a related stem cell transplant donor. The specimen was PBMCs. CDR3 protein: CAINSGGDTGELFF. The DNA of the CDR3 is TGTGCCATCAATAGCGGGGGGGACACCGGGGAGCTGTTTTTT.